This TCR beta chain is from a study of blood T cell repertoires in COVID-19. Study background: Whether acute or convalescent, the COVID-19 samples came from the United States, Italy and Spain.

The CDR3 is made up of 17 amino acids. CDR1 is MGHRA and CDR2 is YSYEKL in the germline V gene. V shed 2 bases and J shed 0 bases, with 14 bases lying between them. This clone was observed a handful of times. The age range of participants was about 18 to 89 years, with residence in about two dozen US areas. Within 2 weeks of study entry, exposed participants had contacted a PCR-confirmed or clinician-diagnosed COVID-19 case. Per the original data handling: Counts of nucleated cells, estimated from reference gene primer amplification, were obtained. The data were produced by immunoSEQ multiplex PCR, yet TCRdb's version contains in-frame clones alone and is incomplete. Clone size and V and J calls were adopted from that table, with D and trimming inferred from the DNA. In the table there are about 260,000 clones, 85% to 90% of which are singletons.

What was sequenced was PBMCs or T cells enriched from blood (not recorded which). The TCR originated in a man in his fifties or sixties who had been exposed to COVID-19. V usage is TRBV4-1 and J usage is TRBJ1-5; D remains unclear. Written as DNA, the CDR3 is TGCGCCAGCAGCCAAAATTTCGGACTGACTAGCAATCAGCCCCAGCATTTT. Protein product: CASSQNFGLTSNQPQHF.